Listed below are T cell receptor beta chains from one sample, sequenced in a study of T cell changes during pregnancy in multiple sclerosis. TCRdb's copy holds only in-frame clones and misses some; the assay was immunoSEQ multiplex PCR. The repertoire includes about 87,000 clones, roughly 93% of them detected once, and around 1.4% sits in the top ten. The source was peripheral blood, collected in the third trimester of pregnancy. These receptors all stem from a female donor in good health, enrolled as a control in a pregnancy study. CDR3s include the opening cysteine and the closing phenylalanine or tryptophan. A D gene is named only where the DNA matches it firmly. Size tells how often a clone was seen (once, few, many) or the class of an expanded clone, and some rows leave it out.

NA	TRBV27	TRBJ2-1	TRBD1	TGTGCCAGCAGTCCTCGGACAGGGTACGAATATGAGCAGTTCTTC	CASSPRTGYEYEQFF
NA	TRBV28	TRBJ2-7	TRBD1	TGTGCCAGCAGCTCCGGTTGGGGACAGGAAGTCTACGAGCAGTACTTC	CASSSGWGQEVYEQYF
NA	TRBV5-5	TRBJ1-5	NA	TGTGCCAGCAGCTCGTTCGGTTCAGGCCAGCCCCAGCATTTT	CASSSFGSGQPQHF
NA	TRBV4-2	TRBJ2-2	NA	TGTGCCAGCAGCCAAGATCAAGGGAGAAGCGCCGGGGAGCTGTTTTTT	CASSQDQGRSAGELFF
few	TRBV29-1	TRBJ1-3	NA	TGCAGCGTGGCAGGGGCGAAAGGAAACACCATATATTTT	CSVAGAKGNTIYF
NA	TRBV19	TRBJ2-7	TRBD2	TGTGCCAGTAAGGCCGGAGCGGGAAGCTACGAGCAGTACTTC	CASKAGAGSYEQYF
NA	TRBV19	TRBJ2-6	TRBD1	TGTGCCAGTGACAGGGAAACTGGGGCCAACGTCCTGACTTTC	CASDRETGANVLTF
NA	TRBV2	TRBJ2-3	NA	TGTGCCAGCAAGCAAGACAGTACAGATACGCAGTATTTT	CASKQDSTDTQYF
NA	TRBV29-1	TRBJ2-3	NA	TGCAGCGTGCGAACTGGGGCGGATACGCAGTATTTT	CSVRTGADTQYF
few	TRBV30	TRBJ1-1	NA	TGTGCCTGGAATAGGAACACTGAAGCTTTCTTT	CAWNRNTEAFF
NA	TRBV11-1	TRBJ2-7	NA	TGTGCCAGCAGCTTGAGAGCACCCTACGAGCAGTACTTC	CASSLRAPYEQYF
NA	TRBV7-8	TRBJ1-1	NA	TGTGCCAGCAGCTTAGACTTGATCGGGTCGGCCGCCGAGATGAACACTGAAGCTTTCTTT	CASSLDLIGSAAEMNTEAFF
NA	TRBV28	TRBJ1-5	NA	TGTGCCAGCAGTTTAAAAGGAGGTGGTGGCAATCAGCCCCAGCATTTT	CASSLKGGGGNQPQHF
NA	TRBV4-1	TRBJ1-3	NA	TGCGCCAGCAGCCAAGTCGCTGGAAACACCATATATTTT	CASSQVAGNTIYF
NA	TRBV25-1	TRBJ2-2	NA	TGTGCCAGCAGCGAGGTGGGCAGGGCCGGGGAGCTGTTTTTT	CASSEVGRAGELFF
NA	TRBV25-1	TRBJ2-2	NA	TGTGCCAGCGGGAGAGCCGGGGAGCTGTTTTTT	CASGRAGELFF
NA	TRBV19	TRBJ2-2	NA	TGTGCCAGTCACCTTGGCGGGAACACCGGGGAGCTGTTTTTT	CASHLGGNTGELFF
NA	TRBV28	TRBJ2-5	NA	TGTGCCAGCAGTTTAATCCGGCAAGAGACCCAGTACTTC	CASSLIRQETQYF
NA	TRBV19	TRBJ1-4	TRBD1	TGTGCCAGTAGTACCAGACAGGGAACTAATGAAAAACTGTTTTTT	CASSTRQGTNEKLFF
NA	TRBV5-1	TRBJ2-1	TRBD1	TGCGCCAGCAGCTTGAGACAGGGTTACGGTGAGCAGTTCTTC	CASSLRQGYGEQFF
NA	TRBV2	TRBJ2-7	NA	TGTGCCAGCAGCCCCAGGGTTGGCGAGCAGTACTTC	CASSPRVGEQYF
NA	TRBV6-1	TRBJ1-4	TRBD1	TGTGCCAGCACCTCCCGGACAGGGCATGAAAAACTGTTTTTT	CASTSRTGHEKLFF
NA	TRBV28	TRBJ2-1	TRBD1	TGTGCCAGCAGTTTTCTGGCAGGGGGCCACAATGAGCAGTTCTTC	CASSFLAGGHNEQFF
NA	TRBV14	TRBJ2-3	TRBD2	TGTGCCAGCAGCCTTTGCGGGACTAGTGCAGATACGCAGTATTTT	CASSLCGTSADTQYF
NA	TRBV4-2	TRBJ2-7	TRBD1	TGTGCCAGCAGCCAAACCGGGACAGGGAGGAACGAGCAGTACTTC	CASSQTGTGRNEQYF
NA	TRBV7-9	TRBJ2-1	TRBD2	TGTGCCAGCAGCTTAACGACTAGCGGTAATGAGCAGTTCTTC	CASSLTTSGNEQFF
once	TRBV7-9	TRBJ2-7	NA	TGTGCCAGCAGCTTCGGGTCCCCCTACGAGCAGTACTTC	CASSFGSPYEQYF